The TCR beta chain under discussion was sequenced for a study of T-cell reconstitution after alpha-beta-depleted transplantation in children. Molecular barcoding with unique molecular identifiers was used for the TCRbeta library. TCRdb used MiXCR to reprocess the PCR reads, holding one entry per CDR3 protein. The sample has roughly 240,000 distinct CDR3 sequences; around 7.8% are singletons. The length of the CDR3 is 16 residues. Per the germline V gene, CDR1 is KGHSH and CDR2 is LQKENI. Comments on this clonotype: The germline gene is not matched at one end of the junction; a read error may be the cause.

The source material was PBMCs, mostly from graft donor cells, sampled 180 days after TCRalphabeta/CD19-depleted stem cell transplant. This chain uses TRBV18 with TRBJ1-1, with TRBD1 as a possible D gene (5 bases). The receptor comes from a male patient between 5 and 17 years old who had a stem cell transplant for acute lymphoblastic leukemia, so the T cells may come from the graft donor. The CDR3 region is CASSPGTFLMNPEAFF. The CDR3 DNA is TGTGCCAGCTCACCCGGGACGTTCTTAATGAACCCTGAAGCTTTCTTT.